Shown below are 21 T cell receptor beta chains from a single sample sequenced in a study of technical replicates of blood from several donors. TCRdb keeps only in-frame clones here, not all; method: immunoSEQ multiplex PCR. The sample lists 65,000 to 80,000 clones, 95% to 98% occurring once. The material sequenced was T cells isolated from PBMCs. The origin of the receptors is a human donor in good health.

The V gene is TRBV4-2, the J gene TRBJ2-7; D gene unclear. V dropped 0 bases and J dropped 2 bases, with 14 bases sitting between them. Germline-derived CDR1 and CDR2 are LGHNA and YNFKEQ. This CDR3 has 16 residues. The CDR3 DNA reads TGTGCCAGCAGCCAAGAATTGGTGAGCCCACCCTACGAGCAGTACTTC. This translates into CASSQELVSPPYEQYF.

The rearrangement joins TRBV29-1 to TRBJ2-2; a possible D gene is TRBD1 (6 bases). Trimming removed 4 bases from V and 2 bases from J, with 8 bases in between. There are 13 residues in the CDR3. Germline assignment: CDR1 SQVTM and CDR2 ANQGSEA. The DNA for the CDR3 is TGCAGCGTTGGAGGGGGTAACACCGGGGAGCTGTTTTTT. Its translation: CSVGGGNTGELFF.

The chain joins TRBV29-1 to TRBJ2-7; TRBD1 agrees at 7 bases. CDR1 and CDR2 (germline): SQVTM, ANQGSEA. Unmatched junction bases numbered 4, after V lost 4 bases and J lost 1 base. CDR3 length: 13 amino acids. This CDR3 reads CSVAGGQSYEQYF. The CDR3, as DNA: TGCAGCGTTGCAGGGGGTCAGTCCTACGAGCAGTACTTC.

The chain recombines TRBV5-6 with TRBJ2-1, with 7 bases lining up with TRBD1. Germline V gene sequence: CDR1 SGHDT, CDR2 YYEEEE. This CDR3 is built from 16 residues. The V and J ends lost 4 bases and 4 bases, in that order; junction bases with no gene match: 11. CDR3 in DNA: TGTGCCAGCAGCCCTGTTAGTGGGACAGCGTACAATGAGCAGTTCTTC. Encoded protein: CASSPVSGTAYNEQFF.

The chain employs TRBV30 and TRBJ2-6, with 9 bases aligning to TRBD1. The CDR3 loop spans 15 amino acids. The germline CDR1 and CDR2 sequences are GTSNPN and SVGIG (reference sequence). The J segment lost 0 bases and the V segment lost 8 bases, leaving 5 bases of the junction unmatched. CDR3: CAEDRGSSGANVLTF. In DNA, the CDR3 is TGTGCCGAGGACAGGGGATCCTCTGGGGCCAACGTCCTGACTTTC.

The chain joins TRBV19 to TRBJ2-5; no definite D call. Between the trimmed V and J ends, which lost 1 base and 2 bases, there was a span of 11 bases. Germline CDR1 and CDR2: LNHDA and SQIVND (reference sequence). The CDR3 length is 15 residues. In nucleotides, the CDR3 is TGTGCCAGTAGTATAGGGTGGGCAGCTCAAGAGACCCAGTACTTC. Translation gives CASSIGWAAQETQYF.

This chain links TRBV18 with TRBJ2-5, with 9 bases identical to TRBD2. The V and J ends lost 6 bases and 1 base, in that order; junction bases with no gene match: 15. CDR1 is KGHSH and CDR2 is LQKENI in the germline V gene. The CDR3 totals 18 residues. The CDR3 DNA follows: TGTGCCAGCTCCGGGGGACGGGAGACTAGCGGATTCCAAGAGACCCAGTACTTC. The encoded protein is CASSGGRETSGFQETQYF.

V gene TRBV19 combines with J gene TRBJ1-5; D gene ambiguous. Trimming removed 4 bases at V and 6 bases at J, with 16 bases between. The germline gives CDR1 LNHDA, CDR2 SQIVND (reference sequence). This CDR3 has 15 amino acids. CDR3 amino acids: CASSNEITGVQPQHF. DNA of the CDR3: TGTGCCAGTAGTAATGAGATCACGGGAGTTCAGCCCCAGCATTTT.

The gene calls are TRBV19 and TRBJ1-4; D unresolved. Germline CDR1 is LNHDA and CDR2 is SQIVND (reference sequence). Trimming left V 4 bases short and J 7 bases short, with 10 bases between. This CDR3 contains 13 residues. CDR3 protein: CASSTLPGEKLFF. The CDR3 DNA sequence: TGTGCCAGTAGTACCCTACCAGGTGAAAAACTGTTTTTT.

The V gene is TRBV15, the J gene TRBJ2-5, with TRBD1 identical over 7 bases. The CDR3 spans 14 residues. CDR1 is LNHNV, CDR2 YYDKDF, per germline (reference sequence). J lost 5 bases, V lost 1 base, and 4 bases had no gene match. CDR3 residues: CATSRVDRAETQYF. DNA of the CDR3: TGTGCCACCAGCAGAGTCGACAGGGCTGAGACCCAGTACTTC.

The chain couples TRBV29-1 to TRBJ1-1, with TRBD1 matching 9 bases. The V and J ends lost 8 bases and 4 bases, in that order; junction bases with no gene match: 11. Germline V CDR1 and CDR2: SQVTM, ANQGSEA. The CDR3 loop spans 14 amino acids. CDR3 bases: TGCAGCATAAGGGACAGGGCGGAAAGCACTGAAGCTTTCTTT. It yields the protein CSIRDRAESTEAFF.

This clone was seen only once. The rearrangement uses TRBV7-6 and TRBJ1-1; D is unresolved. The CDR3 runs to 14 residues. Germline lookup yields CDR1 SGHVS and CDR2 FNYEAQ. With 5 bases removed from V and 4 bases from J, the gap between germline ends came to 14 bases. The CDR3 DNA reads TGTGCCAGCAGCCTAAGAAGCCCTTCCACTGAAGCTTTCTTT. It encodes CASSLRSPSTEAFF.

The genes are TRBV11-3 and TRBJ2-3, with D possibly TRBD2 on 7 matching bases. Germline V gene lookup returns CDR1 SGHNT and CDR2 YENEEA. This CDR3 is built from 17 residues. V was clipped by 6 bases and J by 6 bases, with 25 bases between them. CDR3 bases: TGTGCCAGCAGTCCAGGGGCTAGCGGACTAGGGGTGGATACGCAGTATTTT. Translated: CASSPGASGLGVDTQYF.

This chain links TRBV27 with TRBJ2-7, with D possibly matching TRBD2 (5 bases). CDR1 and CDR2 (germline): MNHEY, SMNVEV (reference sequence). V shed 0 bases and J shed 6 bases, with 9 bases lying between them. The CDR3 runs to 13 residues. CDR3 region: CASSLSRASEQYF. CDR3 sequence (DNA): TGTGCCAGCAGTTTATCGCGGGCAAGCGAGCAGTACTTC.

The genes are TRBV10-1 and TRBJ2-2; tentative D call: TRBD1 (5 bases). V shed 3 bases and J shed 3 bases, with 8 bases lying between them. The CDR3 extends over 14 amino acids. Germline V lookup: CDR1 WNHNN, CDR2 SYGVQD (reference sequence). The DNA for the CDR3 is TGCGCCAGCAGTGAACAGGATGACACCGGGGAGCTGTTTTTT. Translating gives CASSEQDDTGELFF.

This chain joins TRBV6-5 and TRBJ1-1; 8 positions agree with TRBD1. Germline V gives CDR1 MNHEY, CDR2 SVGAGI. The CDR3 sequence is 15 residues long. V lost 5 bases, J lost 6 bases, and 11 bases stayed unmatched. The CDR3 nucleotides are TGTGCCAGCAGTCCCGGACAGGGCGGTAGGGCTGAAGCTTTCTTT. Translated: CASSPGQGGRAEAFF.

V usage is TRBV6-5 and J usage is TRBJ2-3; D may be TRBD2 (6 bases). V was cut by 0 bases and J by 8 bases, with 6 bases left in between. The germline V gene has CDR1 MNHEY and CDR2 SVGAGI. This CDR3 has 12 amino acids. The CDR3 sequence: CASSYSGGTQYF. For the CDR3, the DNA is TGTGCCAGCAGTTACTCGGGGGGTACGCAGTATTTT.

The gene calls are TRBV5-1 and TRBJ2-7; D possibly corresponds to TRBD2 (5 bases). The germline CDR1 and CDR2 sequences are SGHRS and YFSETQ. This CDR3 contains 14 residues. Trimming stripped 3 bases from V and 2 bases from J, with 12 bases between. CDR3 region: CASSSSGWTYEQYF. The CDR3 region has the DNA TGCGCCAGCAGCTCTTCGGGGTGGACCTACGAGCAGTACTTC.

V is TRBV7-9 and J is TRBJ1-2; D ambiguous. Trimming removed 1 base from V and 8 bases from J, with 8 bases in between. This CDR3 has 12 amino acids. Germline lookup yields CDR1 SEHNR and CDR2 FQNEAQ (reference sequence). The CDR3 is CASSLGPQGYTF. CDR3 sequence (DNA): TGTGCCAGCAGCTTAGGCCCCCAGGGCTACACCTTC.

Here the CDR3 DNA reads TGTGCCAGCAGTTACCGCGGACAGGGCAGCACAGATACGCAGTATTTT. Protein: CASSYRGQGSTDTQYF. This chain links TRBV6-6 with TRBJ2-3; 8 nucleotides align to TRBD1. V gave up 2 bases and J gave up 0 bases; unmatched junction bases: 4. This CDR3 is built from 16 residues. Germline loops: CDR1 MNHNY, CDR2 SVGAGI (reference sequence).

The genes are TRBV6-6 and TRBJ1-4, with D unclear. CDR1 and CDR2 (germline): MNHNY, SVGAGI (reference sequence). CDR3 length: 16 amino acids. With 0 bases removed from V and 8 bases from J, the gap between germline ends came to 16 bases. The CDR3 region is CASSYSFPGFEEKLFF. The DNA for the CDR3 is TGTGCCAGCAGTTACTCCTTTCCGGGGTTTGAGGAAAAACTGTTTTTT.